Below, 7 T cell receptor beta chains from the same sample are listed, as sequenced in a study of T cells in localized non-small cell lung cancer. Data came from immunoSEQ multiplex PCR; TCRdb stores just in-frame clones and leaves some out. Of 6,200 or so clones listed, roughly 87% were seen once; the top ten hold roughly a sixth. Sequences were derived from peripheral blood, sampled before any cancer treatment. The receptors here all came from a male donor at least 60 years old with stage I lung adenocarcinoma.

The chain has TRBV19 and TRBJ1-5; weak D call: TRBD1 (5 bases). V shed 5 bases and J shed 6 bases, with 20 bases lying between them. The CDR3 sequence is 16 residues long. Germline assignment: CDR1 LNHDA and CDR2 SQIVND (reference sequence). The chain's CDR3 is CASSPSRGGEFQPQHF. In nucleotides, the CDR3 is TGTGCCAGTAGTCCTTCCCGGGGGGGTGAGTTTCAGCCCCAGCATTTT. Looking up the rest from reference TRBV19 and TRBJ1-5 gives the full variable domain: DGGITQSPKYLFRKEGQNVTLSCEQNLNHDAMYWYRQDPGQGLRLIYYSQIVNDFQKGDIAEGYSVSREKKESFPLTVTSAQKNPTAFYLCASSPSRGGEFQPQHFGDGTRLSIL.

The chain combines TRBV9 with TRBJ1-4; D gene ambiguous. This CDR3 region has 13 residues. Trimming cost V 4 bases and J 5 bases, with 9 bases left between them. Germline V gene sequence: CDR1 SGDLS, CDR2 YYNGEE. The CDR3 DNA is TGTGCCAGCAGCACGGGATTCAATGAAAAACTGTTTTTT. Translating gives CASSTGFNEKLFF.

CDR3 sequence: CASSPGTNEKLFF. The CDR3 DNA reads as TGTGCCAGCAGCCCAGGGACTAATGAAAAACTGTTTTTT. The rearrangement uses TRBV5-6 and TRBJ1-4, with TRBD1 as a possible D gene (5 bases). Trimming stripped 4 bases from V and 2 bases from J, with 6 bases between. The CDR3 length is 13 residues. Germline V CDR1 and CDR2: SGHDT, YYEEEE.

The chain combines TRBV5-6 with TRBJ2-5, with TRBD1 matching over 8 bases. CDR1 and CDR2 (germline): SGHDT, YYEEEE. With V trimmed by 1 base and J by 1 base, 3 bases remained unmatched. This CDR3 is built from 15 residues. CDR3 nucleotide sequence: TGTGCCAGCAGCTTGCCAGGGGGCGGCCAAGAGACCCAGTACTTC. Protein product: CASSLPGGGQETQYF.

This chain joins TRBV5-1 and TRBJ1-5; no clear D. CDR3 length: 13 residues. Trimming removed 0 bases from V and 4 bases from J, with 5 bases in between. Germline CDR1 and CDR2: SGHRS and YFSETQ. As DNA, the CDR3 is TGCGCCAGCAGCTTGGGGGAGAATCAGCCCCAGCATTTT. As protein: CASSLGENQPQHF.

The chain links TRBV11-3 to TRBJ2-2, with 12 bases lining up with TRBD2. Germline V lookup: CDR1 SGHNT, CDR2 YENEEA. This CDR3 is built from 18 residues. J was trimmed by 4 bases and V by 5 bases; bases with no gene match: 11. The CDR3 DNA is TGTGCCAGCAGCCCCTTAAAGCTAGCGGGGGGGCCCACCGGGGAGCTGTTTTTT. Translation gives CASSPLKLAGGPTGELFF.

The CDR3 is CASRGTSTDTQYF. The CDR3 DNA follows: TGTGCCAGCAGGGGTACAAGCACAGATACGCAGTATTTT. This rearrangement joins TRBV6-5 to TRBJ2-3, with D unresolved. Looked up from germline, CDR1 is MNHEY and CDR2 is SVGAGI. V lost 6 bases and J lost 0, with 7 bases in between. CDR3 length: 13 residues.